The next 5 T cell receptor beta chains were all read from a single sample in a study of CD8 T cells in Susac syndrome. Random hexamers were used to reverse transcribe an amount of about 0.45 to 1 ug RNA. TCRdb re-analysed the immunoSEQ multiplex PCR reads in MiXCR, keeping a single row per CDR3 protein. Of 230,000 or so distinct CDR3 sequences listed, nearly 97% are singletons. Input material: CD4+ T cells from PBMCs. Source of these receptors: a human donor with multiple sclerosis.

V usage is TRBV10-3 and J usage is TRBJ2-6; a possible D gene is TRBD2 (6 bases). The CDR3 is made up of 15 amino acids. From germline, CDR1 is ENHRY and CDR2 SYGVKD. Between the trimmed V and J ends, which lost 6 bases and 2 bases, there was a span of 11 bases. Here the CDR3 reads CAIRGRTAGANVLTF. CDR3 in DNA: TGTGCCATCAGGGGGAGGACTGCTGGGGCCAACGTCCTGACTTTC.

This rearrangement joins TRBV29-1 to TRBJ1-2; D gene uncertain. Deletions cut 6 bases from V and 1 base from J, with 15 bases between. Germline CDR1 SQVTM, CDR2 ANQGSEA. The CDR3 loop spans 14 amino acids. DNA for the CDR3: TGCAGCGTGCCCTACAGCCACTTTAACTATGGCTACACCTTC. It codes for CSVPYSHFNYGYTF.

This chain joins TRBV20-1 and TRBJ1-6; D is ambiguous. The V gene lost 4 bases and the J gene lost 0 bases, with 10 bases spanning the gap. The CDR3 is made up of 15 amino acids. Germline V gene sequence: CDR1 DFQATT, CDR2 SNEGSKA (reference sequence). The CDR3 DNA follows: TGCAGTGCTATTGAATCCAGCTCCTATAATTCACCCCTCCACTTT. It encodes CSAIESSSYNSPLHF.

This sequence joins TRBV12-3 or TRBV12-4 and TRBJ2-2, with D unclear. The CDR3 loop spans 13 amino acids. Trimming removed 4 bases at V and 6 bases at J, with 9 bases between. CDR3 nucleotide sequence: TGTGCCAGCAGTTCCAATTCAGCCGGGGAGCTGTTTTTT. Protein sequence: CASSSNSAGELFF.

The J gene is TRBJ1-5, the V gene TRBV7-2; D is unresolved. This CDR3 is 14 amino acids long. Germline values: CDR1 SGHTA, CDR2 FQGNSA. Trimming left V 1 base short and J 9 bases short, with 13 bases between. The CDR3 sequence is CASSLESRFGPQHF. In DNA, the CDR3 is TGTGCCAGCAGCTTAGAAAGCAGATTCGGGCCCCAGCATTTT.